The 30 T cell receptor beta chains presented below share a single source sample, sequenced in a study of blood T cell repertoires in COVID-19. Repertoires were generated with immunoSEQ multiplex PCR, while TCRdb's copy carries only in-frame clones and drops some. The data show 100,000 to 150,000 clones, approximately 74% seen once. Sequenced sample: peripheral blood. Receptor source: a man in his sixties with acute or convalescent COVID-19.

The chain has TRBV27 and TRBJ2-7; the match to TRBD2 covers 11 bases. Trimming took 7 bases from V and 0 from J; bases not matched to a gene: 5. The CDR3 extends over 15 amino acids. Germline lookup yields CDR1 MNHEY and CDR2 SMNVEV (reference sequence). This CDR3 reads CASTRLAGSSYEQYF. As DNA, the CDR3 is TGTGCCAGCACCCGACTAGCGGGGAGCTCCTACGAGCAGTACTTC.

The chain recombines TRBV5-1 with TRBJ2-2, with TRBD2 matching 10 bases. CDR1 is SGHRS, CDR2 YFSETQ, per germline. This CDR3 has 16 residues. Unmatched junction bases numbered 3, after V lost 4 bases and J lost 0 bases. CDR3 sequence: CASSTTSGTNTGELFF. The CDR3, as DNA: TGCGCCAGCAGCACCACTAGCGGGACGAACACCGGGGAGCTGTTTTTT.

The gene calls are TRBV25-1 and TRBJ2-1; 7 bases line up with TRBD2. V lost 6 bases, J lost 0 bases, and 5 bases stayed unmatched. This CDR3 region has 15 residues. From germline, CDR1 is MGHDK and CDR2 SYGVNS. The CDR3 region is CASSPAGRSYNEQFF. Written as DNA, the CDR3 is TGTGCCAGCAGCCCAGCGGGGCGCTCCTACAATGAGCAGTTCTTC.

The V gene is TRBV30, the J gene TRBJ1-2; unclear D gene. There are 13 residues in the CDR3. Trimming pared 3 bases from V and 4 bases from J, leaving 12 bases between. CDR1 is GTSNPN and CDR2 is SVGIG in the germline V gene (reference sequence). The CDR3 bases are TGTGCCTGGAGGGAGAAAGACGGCTATGGCTACACCTTC. It translates to CAWREKDGYGYTF.

The chain employs TRBV3-1 (or the pseudogene TRBV3-2) and TRBJ2-2; 10 bases match TRBD2. Germline CDR1 reads LGHDT; CDR2 reads YNNKEL (reference sequence). The CDR3 runs 16 residues. V shed 4 bases and J 6 bases; nucleotides not matched to a gene: 8. The DNA for the CDR3 is TGTGCCAGCAGCCTGAAGCGGGGGGGCGCCTCCGGGGAGCTGTTTTTT. This translates into CASSLKRGGASGELFF.

This clone appeared once. V gene TRBV2 combines with J gene TRBJ2-7, with TRBD1 matching over 9 bases. V trimming: 6 bases; J trimming: 6 bases; junction bases outside the gene matches: 9. CDR3 length: 14 residues. The V gene's germline CDR1 is SNHLY and CDR2 FYNNEI. The DNA for the CDR3 is TGTGCCAGCAGGGAAAGGGACAGGGTAGGCGAGCAGTACTTC. It specifies CASRERDRVGEQYF.

The chain is built from TRBV29-1 and TRBJ1-2; the D gene is possibly TRBD1 (5 bases). The V end was cut by 5 bases, the J end by 4 bases, with 14 bases between. The CDR3 covers 13 residues. Germline V CDR1 and CDR2: SQVTM, ANQGSEA. CDR3 protein: CSVNGGEVYGYTF. The CDR3 bases are TGCAGCGTTAATGGGGGGGAGGTCTATGGCTACACCTTC.

The table lists this clone with a few counts. This chain links TRBV7-3 with TRBJ2-1, with 8 bases aligning to TRBD2. The V segment lost 2 bases and the J segment 9 bases; nucleotides outside the gene matches: 3. This CDR3 spans 13 amino acids. Germline V gene lookup returns CDR1 SGHTA and CDR2 FQGTGA. CDR3 in amino acids: CASSLDLAGEQFF. The CDR3 coding sequence is TGTGCCAGCAGCTTAGACCTAGCGGGTGAGCAGTTCTTC.

The V call is TRBV11-2, the J call TRBJ1-2, with 8 bases that match TRBD1. The length of the CDR3 is 13 residues. The V segment lost 5 bases and the J segment 6 bases; nucleotides outside the gene matches: 5. The V gene's germline CDR1 is SGHAT and CDR2 FQNNGV. The CDR3 region is CASSLGQGHGYTF. The CDR3 nucleotides are TGTGCCAGCAGCCTCGGACAGGGTCATGGCTACACCTTC.

The rearrangement links TRBV10-2 to TRBJ2-2; 11 bases agree with TRBD2. The CDR3 contains 14 residues. J lost 5 bases, V lost 6 bases, and 2 bases had no gene match. Germline CDR1 reads WSHSY; CDR2 reads SAAADI. CDR3 bases: TGCGCCAGCAGCTCTAGCGGGAGGACCGGGGAGCTGTTTTTT. It codes for CASSSSGRTGELFF.

The chain employs TRBV6-1 and TRBJ1-6; no firm D call. Germline lookup yields CDR1 MNHNS and CDR2 SASEGT. Deletions cut 2 bases from V and 13 bases from J, with 21 bases between. The CDR3 extends over 16 amino acids. The CDR3 sequence is CASSENRASGRRPLHF. In DNA, the CDR3 is TGTGCCAGCAGTGAAAACCGGGCCAGTGGAAGGAGGCCCCTCCACTTT.

The chain has TRBV27 and TRBJ1-2; 10 bases line up with TRBD1. The CDR3 runs to 14 residues. In germline, CDR1 is MNHEY, CDR2 SMNVEV (reference sequence). J was trimmed by 4 bases and V by 8 bases; bases with no gene match: 7. CDR3 loop: CASQPGQGFYGYTF. CDR3 bases: TGTGCCAGCCAACCGGGACAGGGGTTCTATGGCTACACCTTC.

Judged by abundance, this clone is medium-sized. The rearrangement links TRBV19 to TRBJ2-7; TRBD1 agrees at 7 bases. CDR3 length equals 13 residues. CDR1 is LNHDA, CDR2 SQIVND, per germline (reference sequence). V shed 5 bases, J shed 5 bases, and the junction held 6 bases outside the gene matches. CDR3 sequence: CASSDRDPHEQYF. The DNA for the CDR3 is TGTGCCAGTAGTGACAGGGATCCCCACGAGCAGTACTTC.

The chain combines TRBV11-3 with TRBJ2-3; 8 nucleotides agree with TRBD2. The V gene end was trimmed by 10 bases and the J gene end by 12 bases; junction bases not matched to a gene: 15. Per germline, CDR1 SGHNT and CDR2 YENEEA. The CDR3 sequence is 13 residues long. CDR3: CATSGGLVRNQYF. CDR3 in DNA: TGTGCCACATCGGGGGGACTAGTGAGGAACCAGTATTTT.

This chain uses TRBV19 with TRBJ1-2, with TRBD1 identical over 7 bases. Germline V gene lookup returns CDR1 LNHDA and CDR2 SQIVND (reference sequence). The ends lost 6 bases at V and 1 base at J; junction bases unmatched: 5. The CDR3 loop spans 14 amino acids. This CDR3 is CASSLTGDNYGYTF. The DNA for the CDR3 is TGTGCCAGTAGCCTAACAGGGGATAACTATGGCTACACCTTC.

The chain joins TRBV30 to TRBJ1-1, with 7 bases matching TRBD1. After removal of 4 bases from V and 0 bases from J, the junction contained 11 bases not matched to a gene. CDR1 is GTSNPN, CDR2 SVGIG, per germline (reference sequence). CDR3 size: 16 residues. As DNA, the CDR3 is TGTGCCTGGAAACGGAGACAGGGAGGCATGAACACTGAAGCTTTCTTT. Protein sequence: CAWKRRQGGMNTEAFF.

The chain employs TRBV23-1 and TRBJ1-1; perhaps TRBD1 as D (6 bases). TRBV23-1 is reported as an ORF; its role is uncertain. V lost 8 bases, J lost 0 bases, and 16 bases lay in between. CDR3 length: 15 amino acids. CDR3 coding DNA: TGCGCCAGCGGATATCGACAGGAGATGAACACTGAAGCTTTCTTT. It translates to CASGYRQEMNTEAFF.

The gene calls are TRBV5-1 and TRBJ2-7; weak D call: TRBD2 (7 bases). The germline V gene encodes CDR1 SGHRS and CDR2 YFSETQ. CDR3 size: 15 residues. Trimming took 1 base from V and 2 from J, leaving 13 bases between them. CDR3 sequence (DNA): TGCGCCAGCAGCTTGATGGGGGGGGACACCTACGAGCAGTACTTC. This translates into CASSLMGGDTYEQYF.

This clone was seen more than once but under ten times. The V and J genes are TRBV6-6 and TRBJ1-2, with D unclear. Germline V CDR1 and CDR2: MNHNY, SVGAGI (reference sequence). Trimming took 2 bases from V and 7 from J, leaving 17 bases between them. This CDR3 has 15 residues. CDR3 nucleotides: TGTGCCAGCAGTTACACTCCTCTTGATCGGGGTGGCTACACCTTC. It specifies CASSYTPLDRGGYTF.

The table lists this clone with a count of one. This sequence joins TRBV3-1 (or the pseudogene TRBV3-2) and TRBJ2-6; weak D call: TRBD1 (6 bases). V gave up 2 bases and J gave up 4 bases, with 9 bases separating them. This CDR3 comprises 15 residues. The germline gives CDR1 LGHDT, CDR2 YNNKEL (reference sequence). CDR3 bases: TGTGCCAGCAGCCAAACCACAGGGGGGGCCAACGTCCTGACTTTC. Translation: CASSQTTGGANVLTF.

The chain recombines TRBV30 with TRBJ1-1; 7 positions match TRBD1. The V gene's germline CDR1 is GTSNPN and CDR2 SVGIG (reference sequence). The CDR3 consists of 13 residues. Germline trimming cut 3 bases from V and 4 bases from J; bases unmatched to any gene: 5. DNA of the CDR3: TGTGCCTGGAGAATAACAGGGGTCACTGAAGCTTTCTTT. It codes for CAWRITGVTEAFF.

The chain couples TRBV5-1 to TRBJ2-7, with 7 bases identical to TRBD2. This CDR3 contains 15 residues. CDR1 is SGHRS, CDR2 YFSETQ, per germline. V was clipped by 2 bases and J by 2 bases; unmatched bases: 7. The CDR3 sequence is CASSFAASGAYEQYF. Here the CDR3 DNA reads TGCGCCAGCAGCTTCGCGGCTAGCGGAGCCTACGAGCAGTACTTC.

The chain couples TRBV3-1 (or the pseudogene TRBV3-2) to TRBJ2-7, with D perhaps TRBD2 (6 bases). Per germline, CDR1 LGHDT and CDR2 YNNKEL (reference sequence). Trimming stripped 3 bases from V and 4 bases from J, with 10 bases between. CDR3 length: 13 amino acids. CDR3: CASSQGLEYEQYF. In DNA, the CDR3 is TGTGCCAGCAGCCAGGGACTGGAATACGAGCAGTACTTC.

The sample holds a few counts of this clone. In nucleotides, the CDR3 is TGTGCCAGCAGCCTCCACAGGACCGTCTCCTACAATGAGCAGTTCTTC. It translates to CASSLHRTVSYNEQFF. The chain uses TRBV3-1 (or the pseudogene TRBV3-2) and TRBJ2-1; the D gene is possibly TRBD1 (5 bases). V gave up 4 bases and J gave up 0 bases, with 13 bases separating them. This CDR3 comprises 16 residues. Germline V gives CDR1 LGHDT, CDR2 YNNKEL (reference sequence).

The chain couples TRBV12-3 or TRBV12-4 to TRBJ1-2; 9 nucleotides align to TRBD1. V lost 3 bases to trimming and J lost 4 bases; unmatched junction nucleotides: 0. This CDR3 region has 13 residues. Here the CDR3 DNA reads TGTGCCAGCAGTTTGGACAGGGGCTATGGCTACACCTTC. It encodes CASSLDRGYGYTF.

This clone was detected only once. The genes are TRBV6-5 and TRBJ1-4; tentative D call: TRBD1 (6 bases). The CDR3 totals 14 residues. In germline, CDR1 is MNHEY, CDR2 SVGAGI. Trimming removed 6 bases at V and 8 bases at J, with 16 bases between. The CDR3 region has the DNA TGTGCCAGCAGAAGGACAGTCCAAGGGGAAAAACTGTTTTTT. Its translation: CASRRTVQGEKLFF.

This clone was recorded at least ten times. CDR3 region: CASSEEGDEQYF. The CDR3 DNA sequence: TGCGCCAGCAGTGAGGAGGGGGACGAGCAGTACTTC. The V and J genes are TRBV10-1 and TRBJ2-7; TRBD1 might be the D (6 bases). CDR1 is WNHNN and CDR2 is SYGVQD in the germline V gene (reference sequence). The CDR3 totals 12 residues. With 2 bases removed from V and 5 bases from J, the gap between germline ends came to 7 bases.

The chain joins TRBV6-5 to TRBJ1-5, with TRBD1 matching over 10 bases. This CDR3 is 15 amino acids long. Germline V gene data show CDR1 as MNHEY and CDR2 as SVGAGI. Losses at the gene ends were 6 bases for V and 4 bases for J; bases not matched to a gene: 6. The CDR3 region has the DNA TGTGCCAGCAGAACGGGACAGGGGTTGAATCAGCCCCAGCATTTT. This translates into CASRTGQGLNQPQHF.

This sequence joins TRBV19 and TRBJ1-2; TRBD1 matches 8 bases. Germline CDR1 LNHDA, CDR2 SQIVND (reference sequence). Germline trimming cut 4 bases from V and 0 bases from J; bases unmatched to any gene: 10. The CDR3 sequence is 17 residues long. The DNA of the CDR3 is TGTGCCAGTAGTAGAGGAGACAGGGGTGTATCTAACTATGGCTACACCTTC. The encoded protein is CASSRGDRGVSNYGYTF.

This rearrangement joins TRBV5-1 to TRBJ1-1, with 7 bases aligning to TRBD1. Germline V gives CDR1 SGHRS, CDR2 YFSETQ. After removal of 4 bases from V and 4 bases from J, the junction contained 7 bases not matched to a gene. The CDR3 length is 14 residues. The CDR3 DNA is TGCGCCAGCAGCCAGAGAACAGGGGCCACTGAAGCTTTCTTT. This gives the protein CASSQRTGATEAFF.